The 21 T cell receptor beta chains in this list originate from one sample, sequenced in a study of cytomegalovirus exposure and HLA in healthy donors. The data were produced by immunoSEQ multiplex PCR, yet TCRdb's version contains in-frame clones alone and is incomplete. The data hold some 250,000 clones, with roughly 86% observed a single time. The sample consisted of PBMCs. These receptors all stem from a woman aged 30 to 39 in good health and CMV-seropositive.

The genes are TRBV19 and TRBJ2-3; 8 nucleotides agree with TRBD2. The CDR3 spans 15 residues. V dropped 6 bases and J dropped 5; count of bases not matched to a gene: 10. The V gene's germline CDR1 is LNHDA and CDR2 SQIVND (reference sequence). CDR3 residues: CASSQAGDVGDTQYF. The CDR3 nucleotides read TGTGCCAGTAGCCAAGCGGGAGATGTCGGAGATACGCAGTATTTT.

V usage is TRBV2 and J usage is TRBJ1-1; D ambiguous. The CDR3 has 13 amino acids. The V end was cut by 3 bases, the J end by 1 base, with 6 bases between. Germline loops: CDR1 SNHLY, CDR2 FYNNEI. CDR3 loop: CASSDFRNTEAFF. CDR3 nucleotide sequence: TGTGCCAGCAGTGATTTCCGGAACACTGAAGCTTTCTTT.

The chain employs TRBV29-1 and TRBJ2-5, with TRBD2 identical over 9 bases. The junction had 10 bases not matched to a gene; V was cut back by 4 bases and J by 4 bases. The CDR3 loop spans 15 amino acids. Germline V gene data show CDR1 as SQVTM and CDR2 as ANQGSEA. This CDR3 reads CSVVLGGRATETQYF. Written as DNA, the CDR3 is TGCAGCGTTGTTCTTGGCGGGAGGGCCACAGAGACCCAGTACTTC.

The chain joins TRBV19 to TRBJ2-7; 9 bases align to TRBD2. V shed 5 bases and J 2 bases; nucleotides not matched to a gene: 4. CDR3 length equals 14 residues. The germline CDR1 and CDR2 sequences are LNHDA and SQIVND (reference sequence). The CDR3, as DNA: TGTGCCAGTAGTGGGAGCGGGAGGCCCTACGAGCAGTACTTC. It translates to CASSGSGRPYEQYF.

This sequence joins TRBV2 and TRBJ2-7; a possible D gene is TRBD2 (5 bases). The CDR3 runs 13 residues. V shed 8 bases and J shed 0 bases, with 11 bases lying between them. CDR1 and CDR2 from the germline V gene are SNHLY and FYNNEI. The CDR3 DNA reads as TGTGCCAGCCGGGGTACGGGCTCCTACGAGCAGTACTTC. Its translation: CASRGTGSYEQYF.

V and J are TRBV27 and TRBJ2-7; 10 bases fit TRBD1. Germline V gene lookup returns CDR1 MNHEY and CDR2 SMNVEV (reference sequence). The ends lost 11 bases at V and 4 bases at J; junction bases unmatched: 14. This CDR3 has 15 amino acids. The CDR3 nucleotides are TGTGCCGGACGACAGGGGGCGCCTGGGAGGTACGAGCAGTACTTC. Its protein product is CAGRQGAPGRYEQYF.

CDR3 in DNA: TGTGCTTCGAGGGTCTACAATGAGCAGTTCTTC. It is translated as CASRVYNEQFF. V and J are TRBV19 and TRBJ2-1; a possible D gene is TRBD2 (5 bases). The CDR3 consists of 11 residues. Germline CDR1 reads LNHDA; CDR2 reads SQIVND (reference sequence).

The CDR3 bases are TGCAGCGCTGGAGCCGGGACAGTTAGCTACAATGAGCAGTTCTTC. It specifies CSAGAGTVSYNEQFF. The chain combines TRBV29-1 with TRBJ2-1, with TRBD1 matching over 7 bases. The CDR3 extends over 15 amino acids. CDR1 is SQVTM, CDR2 ANQGSEA, per germline. V shed 7 bases and J 3 bases; nucleotides not matched to a gene: 12.

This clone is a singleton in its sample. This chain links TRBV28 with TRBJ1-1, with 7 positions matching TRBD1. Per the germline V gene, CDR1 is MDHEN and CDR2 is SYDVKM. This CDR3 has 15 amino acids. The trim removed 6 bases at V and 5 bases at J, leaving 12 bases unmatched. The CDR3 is CASRSNTGESTEAFF. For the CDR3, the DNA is TGTGCCAGCAGGAGCAACACAGGGGAATCGACTGAAGCTTTCTTT.

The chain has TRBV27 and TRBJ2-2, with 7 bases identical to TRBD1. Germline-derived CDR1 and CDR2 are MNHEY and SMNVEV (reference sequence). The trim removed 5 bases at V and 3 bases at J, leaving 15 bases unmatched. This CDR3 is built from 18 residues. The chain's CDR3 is CASSPQTVTGFYTGELFF. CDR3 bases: TGTGCCAGCAGTCCCCAAACCGTGACAGGGTTTTACACCGGGGAGCTGTTTTTT.

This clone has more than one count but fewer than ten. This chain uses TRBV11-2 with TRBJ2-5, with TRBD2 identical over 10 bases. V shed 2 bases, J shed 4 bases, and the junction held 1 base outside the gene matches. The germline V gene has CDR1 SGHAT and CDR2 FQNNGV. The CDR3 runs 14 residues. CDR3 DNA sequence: TGTGCCAGCAGCTTAAAGCGGGAGGGAGAGACCCAGTACTTC. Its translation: CASSLKREGETQYF.

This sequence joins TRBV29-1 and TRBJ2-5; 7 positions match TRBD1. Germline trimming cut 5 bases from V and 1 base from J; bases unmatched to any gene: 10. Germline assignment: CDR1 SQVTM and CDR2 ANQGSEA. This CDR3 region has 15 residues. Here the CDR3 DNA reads TGCAGCGTTTATCTTACCGGGACAGCCCAAGAGACCCAGTACTTC. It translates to CSVYLTGTAQETQYF.

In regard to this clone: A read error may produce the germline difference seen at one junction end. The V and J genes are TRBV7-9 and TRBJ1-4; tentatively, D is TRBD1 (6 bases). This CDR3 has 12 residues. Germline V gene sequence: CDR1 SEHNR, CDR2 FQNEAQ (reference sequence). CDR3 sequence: CASSLEWDTAIF. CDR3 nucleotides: TGTGCCAGCAGCTTAGAATGGGACACCGCGATTTTT.

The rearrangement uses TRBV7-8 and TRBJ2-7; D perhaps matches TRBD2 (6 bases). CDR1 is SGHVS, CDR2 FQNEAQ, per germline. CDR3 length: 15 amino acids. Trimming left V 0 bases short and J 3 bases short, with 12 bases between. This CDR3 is CASSLAGSAGYEQYF. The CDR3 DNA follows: TGTGCCAGCAGCTTAGCGGGCTCAGCGGGCTACGAGCAGTACTTC.

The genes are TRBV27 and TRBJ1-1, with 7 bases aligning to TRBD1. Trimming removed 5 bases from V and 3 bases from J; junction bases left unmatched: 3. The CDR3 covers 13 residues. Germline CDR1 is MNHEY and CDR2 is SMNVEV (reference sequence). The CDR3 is CASSPTGYTEAFF. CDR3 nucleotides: TGTGCCAGCAGTCCGACAGGGTACACTGAAGCTTTCTTT.

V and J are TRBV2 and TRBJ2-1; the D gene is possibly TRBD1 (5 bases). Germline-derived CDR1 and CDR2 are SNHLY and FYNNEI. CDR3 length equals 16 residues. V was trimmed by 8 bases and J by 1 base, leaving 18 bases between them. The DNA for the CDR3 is TGTGCCAGCTTAAACTGGGCCAGGGAATCCTACAATGAGCAGTTCTTC. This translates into CASLNWARESYNEQFF.

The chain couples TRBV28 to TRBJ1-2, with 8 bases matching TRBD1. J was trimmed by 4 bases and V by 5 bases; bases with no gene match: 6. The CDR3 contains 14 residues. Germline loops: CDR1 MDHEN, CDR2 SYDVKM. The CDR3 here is CASSAQGVSYGYTF. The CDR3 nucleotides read TGTGCCAGCAGTGCACAGGGGGTCTCCTATGGCTACACCTTC.

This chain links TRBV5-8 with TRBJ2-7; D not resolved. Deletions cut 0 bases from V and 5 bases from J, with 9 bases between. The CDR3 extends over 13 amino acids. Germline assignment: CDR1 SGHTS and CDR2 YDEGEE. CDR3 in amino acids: CASSLVRLNEQYF. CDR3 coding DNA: TGTGCCAGCAGCTTGGTCAGGCTCAACGAGCAGTACTTC.

The CDR3 sequence is CASSFSPSGQGLWGYTF. The DNA of the CDR3 is TGTGCCAGCAGCTTCTCCCCCTCGGGACAGGGCCTTTGGGGCTACACCTTC. The rearrangement links TRBV11-2 to TRBJ1-2; TRBD1 matches at 9 bases. The CDR3 extends over 17 amino acids. J lost 8 bases, V lost 3 bases, and 16 bases had no gene match. Germline V CDR1 and CDR2: SGHAT, FQNNGV. The variable domain in full, with the rest retrieved from reference TRBV11-2 and TRBJ1-2, is EAGVAQSPRYKIIEKRQSVAFWCNPISGHATLYWYQQILGQGPKLLIQFQNNGVVDDSQLPKDRFSAERLKGVDSTLKIQPAKLEDSAVYLCASSFSPSGQGLWGYTFGSGTRLTVV.

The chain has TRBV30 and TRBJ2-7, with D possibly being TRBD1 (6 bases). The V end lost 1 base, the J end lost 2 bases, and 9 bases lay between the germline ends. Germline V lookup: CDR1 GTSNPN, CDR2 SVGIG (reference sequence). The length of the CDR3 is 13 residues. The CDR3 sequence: CAWSGDMPYEQYF. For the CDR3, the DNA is TGTGCCTGGAGTGGGGACATGCCCTACGAGCAGTACTTC.

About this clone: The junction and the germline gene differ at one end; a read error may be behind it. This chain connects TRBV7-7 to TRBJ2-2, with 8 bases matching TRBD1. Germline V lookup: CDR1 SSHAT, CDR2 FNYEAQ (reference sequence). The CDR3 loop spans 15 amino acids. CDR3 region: CASSPQGAGAGELFF. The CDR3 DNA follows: TGTGCTAGCAGCCCGCAGGGGGCCGGCGCCGGGGAGCTGTTTTTT.